The present T cell receptor beta chain was sequenced within a study of early T cells in non-severe SARS-CoV-2 infection. The V gene end was trimmed by 10 bases and the J gene end by 5 bases; junction bases not matched to a gene: 23. Germline loops: CDR1 WNHNN, CDR2 SYGVQD (reference sequence). The CDR3 consists of 18 residues. Researchers tagged individual cDNA molecules with unique molecular identifiers. Each CDR3 protein gets one entry after TCRdb re-called the 5' RACE reads with MiXCR. This table holds 85,000 to 100,000 distinct CDR3 sequences, 16% found once. The starting material was whole blood, obtained at baseline. The receptor was isolated from an adult who was a healthcare worker with PCR-confirmed SARS-CoV-2 infection or an uninfected control (not recorded which). The chain has TRBV10-1 and TRBJ2-5, with 9 bases aligning to TRBD1. The CDR3 region has the DNA TGCGCCATCCACCTGGGGGGAAACAGGGGGCGCCAGGAGGAGACCCAGTACTTC. As protein: CAIHLGGNRGRQEETQYF.